These 19 T cell receptor beta chains originate from one sample sequenced in a study of blood T cell repertoires in COVID-19. The table came from immunoSEQ multiplex PCR; TCRdb's copy has only in-frame clones and leaves some out. The table shows 280,000 or so clones, with 70% to 90% occurring only once. The sequenced sample was PBMCs or T cells enriched from blood (not recorded which). The receptors come from a man in his thirties or forties who had recovered from COVID-19.

The genes are TRBV9 and TRBJ1-1, with D unresolved. V dropped 2 bases and J dropped 4 bases, with 12 bases sitting between them. The CDR3 is made up of 14 amino acids. Looked up from germline, CDR1 is SGDLS and CDR2 is YYNGEE. The CDR3: CASSVGAEVTEAFF. In nucleotides, the CDR3 is TGTGCCAGCAGCGTGGGAGCGGAAGTCACTGAAGCTTTCTTT.

The chain combines TRBV27 with TRBJ1-6; TRBD1 matches 7 bases. Looked up from germline, CDR1 is MNHEY and CDR2 is SMNVEV (reference sequence). J was trimmed by 8 bases and V by 3 bases; bases with no gene match: 7. The CDR3 has 15 amino acids. The CDR3 bases are TGTGCCAGCAGTTTTGAGACAGGGTTGGATTCACCCCTCCACTTT. It yields the protein CASSFETGLDSPLHF.

The rearrangement joins TRBV7-2 to TRBJ1-1; 9 nucleotides line up with TRBD1. Germline V gene lookup returns CDR1 SGHTA and CDR2 FQGNSA. V shed 0 bases, J shed 3 bases, and the junction held 2 bases outside the gene matches. The CDR3 covers 15 residues. CDR3 loop: CASSLAGTGYTEAFF. The CDR3 bases are TGTGCCAGCAGCTTAGCGGGGACAGGGTACACTGAAGCTTTCTTT.

The chain employs TRBV19 and TRBJ1-5; 8 bases map to TRBD1. The trim removed 3 bases at V and 2 bases at J, leaving 3 bases unmatched. Germline CDR1 and CDR2: LNHDA and SQIVND (reference sequence). The CDR3 has 15 amino acids. CDR3 sequence (DNA): TGTGCCAGTAGTATTGGCAGGGGGCGCAATCAGCCCCAGCATTTT. Translated: CASSIGRGRNQPQHF.

This sequence joins TRBV5-1 and TRBJ2-5, with TRBD2 matching over 8 bases. The CDR3 loop spans 14 amino acids. Germline V CDR1 and CDR2: SGHRS, YFSETQ. V dropped 0 bases and J dropped 6; count of bases not matched to a gene: 4. The CDR3 DNA sequence: TGCGCCAGCAGCTTGGCATGGACTAGCAAGACCCAGTACTTC. Its protein is CASSLAWTSKTQYF.

The chain couples TRBV11-2 to TRBJ1-2; the match to TRBD1 covers 7 bases. V dropped 4 bases and J dropped 0; count of bases not matched to a gene: 8. This CDR3 has 16 amino acids. Germline V gene data show CDR1 as SGHAT and CDR2 as FQNNGV. CDR3 protein: CASSWSSGTANYGYTF. CDR3 DNA sequence: TGTGCCAGCAGCTGGTCGTCCGGGACAGCTAACTATGGCTACACCTTC.

V usage is TRBV5-4 and J usage is TRBJ1-2; TRBD1 matches 7 bases. CDR1 and CDR2 (germline): SGHNT, YYREEE (reference sequence). The ends lost 5 bases at V and 6 bases at J; junction bases unmatched: 4. This CDR3 comprises 12 residues. CDR3: CASRDRRNGYTF. CDR3 sequence (DNA): TGTGCCAGCAGGGACAGGAGGAATGGCTACACCTTC.

The chain combines TRBV11-2 with TRBJ2-7; 7 bases agree with TRBD1. The length of the CDR3 is 14 residues. J was trimmed by 4 bases and V by 5 bases; bases with no gene match: 8. In germline, CDR1 is SGHAT, CDR2 FQNNGV. DNA of the CDR3: TGTGCCAGCAGCCCTAGTGGGACAGATTACGAGCAGTACTTC. This translates into CASSPSGTDYEQYF.

This clone was seen more than once but under ten times. The V call is TRBV27, the J call TRBJ2-3; D is possibly TRBD1 (6 bases). Germline values: CDR1 MNHEY, CDR2 SMNVEV (reference sequence). This CDR3 has 15 residues. V lost 6 bases, J lost 8 bases, and 21 bases lay in between. The CDR3 loop reads CASSSGAEYTGTQYF. The CDR3 nucleotides are TGTGCCAGCAGCTCAGGGGCGGAATATACTGGTACGCAGTATTTT.

The chain carries TRBV9 and TRBJ2-5; TRBD2 agrees at 10 bases. CDR1 is SGDLS and CDR2 is YYNGEE in the germline V gene. Unmatched junction bases numbered 5, after V lost 4 bases and J lost 2 bases. This CDR3 region has 15 residues. The CDR3 protein is CASSSSGGAQETQYF. The CDR3 DNA is TGTGCCAGCAGCAGCAGCGGGGGGGCGCAAGAGACCCAGTACTTC.

In DNA form, the CDR3 reads TGTGCCAGCAGCGCTATTCAGGGAGGGGTCACTGAAGCTTTCTTT. This translates into CASSAIQGGVTEAFF. The chain has TRBV7-9 and TRBJ1-1; TRBD1 might be the D (5 bases). Germline CDR1 reads SEHNR; CDR2 reads FQNEAQ (reference sequence). Trimming pared 5 bases from V and 4 bases from J, leaving 17 bases between. The CDR3 length is 15 residues.

V gene TRBV9 combines with J gene TRBJ1-4; D is ambiguous. The V gene lost 3 bases and the J gene lost 0 bases, with 9 bases spanning the gap. Germline lookup yields CDR1 SGDLS and CDR2 YYNGEE. The CDR3 has 15 amino acids. The CDR3 DNA reads TGTGCCAGCAGCGGAAGTATAGCAACTAATGAAAAACTGTTTTTT. As protein: CASSGSIATNEKLFF. The complete variable domain, with remaining parts taken from reference TRBV9 and TRBJ1-4, reads DSGVTQTPKHLITATGQRVTLRCSPRSGDLSVYWYQQSLDQGLQFLIQYYNGEERAKGNILERFSAQQFPDLHSELNLSSLELGDSALYFCASSGSIATNEKLFFGSGTQLSVL.

CDR3 DNA: TGTGCCTTAGGACAGGGGAACACAGATACGCAGTATTTT. It translates to CALGQGNTDTQYF. The chain combines TRBV30 with TRBJ2-3; 9 bases map to TRBD1. Germline-derived CDR1 and CDR2 are GTSNPN and SVGIG (reference sequence). The CDR3 consists of 13 residues. J lost 2 bases, V lost 7 bases, and 4 bases had no gene match.

The rearrangement joins TRBV30 to TRBJ1-2; no clear D gene. CDR1 GTSNPN and CDR2 SVGIG come from the germline V gene (reference sequence). The V and J ends lost 4 bases and 5 bases respectively, with 8 bases between them. CDR3 length: 11 residues. The CDR3 nucleotides read TGTGCCTGGACGAGGGCATATGGCTACACCTTC. It specifies CAWTRAYGYTF.

The genes are TRBV6-2 or TRBV6-3 and TRBJ1-2, with TRBD1 as a possible D gene (6 bases). There are 15 residues in the CDR3. Germline lookup yields CDR1 MNHEY and CDR2 SVGEGT. Trimming pared 6 bases from V and 4 bases from J, leaving 18 bases between. The CDR3 spells CASSRRAGVGYGYTF. The DNA for the CDR3 is TGTGCCAGCAGCCGCAGGGCAGGGGTTGGCTATGGCTACACCTTC.

The chain carries TRBV2 and TRBJ2-7; tentatively, D is TRBD1 (5 bases). Germline V gene sequence: CDR1 SNHLY, CDR2 FYNNEI. This CDR3 region has 13 residues. V lost 2 bases to trimming and J lost 11 bases, with 16 bases between them. The CDR3, as DNA: TGTGCCAGCAGTGAAAACGCGTCGGGCAGGGAGTACTTC. This encodes CASSENASGREYF.

The chain recombines TRBV30 with TRBJ1-5, with 8 bases fitting TRBD1. J gave up 0 bases and V 4 bases, and 5 bases lay outside the gene matches. CDR1 and CDR2 from the germline V gene are GTSNPN and SVGIG (reference sequence). This CDR3 is built from 15 residues. This chain's CDR3 is CAWNTQGASNQPQHF. In nucleotides, the CDR3 is TGTGCCTGGAACACCCAGGGGGCTAGCAATCAGCCCCAGCATTTT. Full variable domain (outside the CDR3, taken from reference TRBV30 and TRBJ1-5): SQTIHQWPATLVQPVGSPLSLECTVEGTSNPNLYWYRQAAGRGLQLLFYSVGIGQISSEVPQNLSASRPQDRQFILSSKKLLLSDSGFYLCAWNTQGASNQPQHFGDGTRLSIL.

The rearrangement uses TRBV5-4 and TRBJ1-6; TRBD1 matches at 7 bases. The germline CDR1 and CDR2 sequences are SGHNT and YYREEE (reference sequence). The CDR3 is 16 residues long. V was pared by 3 bases and J by 5 bases, with 8 bases of the junction left unmatched. The chain's CDR3 is CASSSRDRLDNSPLHF. The DNA for the CDR3 is TGTGCCAGCAGCTCCCGGGACAGACTGGATAATTCACCCCTCCACTTT.

V gene TRBV5-1 combines with J gene TRBJ1-1; no firm D call. V gave up 0 bases and J gave up 1 base, with 16 bases separating them. The germline CDR1 and CDR2 sequences are SGHRS and YFSETQ. The CDR3 has 17 residues. The CDR3 region is CASSLAQSLSSNTEAFF. CDR3 nucleotides: TGCGCCAGCAGCTTGGCACAGTCCCTAAGTTCGAACACTGAAGCTTTCTTT.